This T cell receptor (beta chain) was documented in a study of cytomegalovirus exposure and HLA in healthy donors. The PCR contained 60 Vbeta and 13 Jbeta primers. Some clones are missing from TCRdb's copy, which holds only in-frame ones; the method was immunoSEQ multiplex PCR. The table records 210,000 or so clones, more than 75% of them present only once. J gave up 5 bases and V 0 bases, and 10 bases lay outside the gene matches. Germline CDR1 and CDR2: SGHNT and YYREEE (reference sequence). This CDR3 is built from 17 residues. The chain combines TRBV5-4 with TRBJ2-2; TRBD2 matches at 7 bases. The source is a human donor in good health. Sequencing was carried out using PBMCs. The CDR3 DNA reads TGTGCCAGCAGCTTGGACTGGGCGGGAGCGCAAACCGGGGAGCTGTTTTTT. It translates to CASSLDWAGAQTGELFF.